This is a list of T cell receptor beta chains from one sample in a study of Tregs in tolerant kidney transplant recipients. Clones were read by immunoSEQ multiplex PCR, and TCRdb kept only the in-frame ones, dropping some. The data contain tens of thousands of clones, 84% of them singletons. The sequenced sample consisted of CD4+ T cells from blood. All receptors come from a human donor in good health. The CDR3 runs from the conserved cysteine through the conserved F or W. D genes are given only for firm matches. For some rows the clone size is stated as once, few or many, or as a class when expanded; others skip it.

v_gene	abundance	d_gene	j_gene	len	CDR3aa	CDR3nt
TRBV7-2	.	TRBD2	TRBJ2-5	15	CASSFSGTRQAAQYF	TGTGCCAGCAGCTTTTCCGGGACTAGGCAGGCGGCCCAGTACTTC
TRBV2	.	TRBD1	TRBJ1-1	19	CASSESPPDRGLKDTEAFF	TGTGCCAGCAGTGAATCCCCCCCGGACAGGGGGCTTAAAGACACTGAAGCTTTCTTT
TRBV6-6	.	.	TRBJ2-7	11	CASGEGGEQYF	TGTGCCAGCGGGGAGGGGGGCGAGCAGTACTTC
TRBV28	.	.	TRBJ1-3	16	CASSPQSSHSGNTIYF	TGTGCCAGCAGTCCTCAGAGTTCTCACTCTGGAAACACCATATATTTT
TRBV5-1	.	.	TRBJ2-3	16	CASSSAPSQTQDTQYF	TGCGCCAGCAGCTCTGCCCCCTCACAGACACAAGATACGCAGTATTTT
TRBV11-3	.	.	TRBJ2-2	14	CASSFEGDTGELFF	TGTGCCAGCAGCTTCGAGGGTGACACCGGGGAGCTGTTTTTT
TRBV5-8	.	TRBD2	TRBJ2-7	14	CASSEWEGSYEQYF	TGTGCCAGCAGCGAATGGGAGGGCTCCTACGAGCAGTACTTC
TRBV6-1	once	TRBD1	TRBJ1-2	14	CASVPGQGLYGYTF	TGTGCCAGTGTCCCGGGACAGGGACTCTATGGCTACACCTTC
TRBV5-1	.	.	TRBJ2-7	13	CASSLEGGGEQYF	TGCGCCAGCAGCTTGGAGGGGGGGGGCGAGCAGTACTTC
TRBV5-1	few	.	TRBJ1-3	15	CASSLAVGAGNTIYF	TGCGCCAGCAGCTTGGCGGTCGGGGCTGGAAACACCATATATTTT
TRBV5-1	once	.	TRBJ2-3	16	CASSLVGGSLADTQYF	TGCGCCAGCAGCTTGGTGGGGGGATCCCTTGCAGATACGCAGTATTTT
TRBV9	.	TRBD1	TRBJ1-3	14	CASSVGTGYFTIYF	TGTGCCAGCAGCGTGGGGACAGGGTACTTCACCATATATTTT
TRBV4-2	medium-sized	.	TRBJ1-4	13	CASLQQGNEKLFF	TGTGCCAGCCTCCAACAGGGTAATGAAAAACTGTTTTTT
TRBV27	.	TRBD1	TRBJ1-5	16	CASSTATGSHYQPQHF	TGTGCCAGCAGCACCGCGACAGGGTCACACTATCAGCCCCAGCATTTT
TRBV4-1	.	TRBD2	TRBJ2-5	17	CASSQGALMGGRETQYF	TGCGCCAGCAGCCAAGGAGCCCTGATGGGAGGGCGGGAGACCCAGTACTTC
TRBV21-1	.	.	TRBJ2-3	15	CASSKVPRSTDTQYF	TGTGCCAGCAGCAAAGTTCCTAGGTCCACAGATACGCAGTATTTT
TRBV7-9	.	.	TRBJ1-1	15	CASSLIMGPNTEAFF	TGTGCCAGCAGCTTAATTATGGGACCGAACACTGAAGCTTTCTTT
TRBV27	.	.	TRBJ1-4	18	CASSLMGLFELGSEKLFF	TGTGCCAGCAGTCTTATGGGACTTTTCGAGTTGGGTAGTGAAAAACTGTTTTTT
TRBV19	.	.	TRBJ2-6	16	CASTPLGLEGANVLTF	TGTGCCAGTACCCCCCTAGGGTTGGAAGGGGCCAACGTCCTGACTTTC
TRBV5-6	.	.	TRBJ1-2	12	CASSLFPYGYTF	TGTGCCAGCAGCTTATTCCCCTATGGCTACACCTTC
TRBV23-1	.	.	TRBJ2-2	13	CASRTDFTGELFF	TGCGCCAGCAGGACAGATTTTACCGGGGAGCTGTTTTTT
TRBV6-1	.	TRBD1	TRBJ1-6	13	CAIKDRPNSPLHF	TGTGCCATCAAGGACAGGCCGAATTCACCCCTCCACTTT
TRBV6-5	.	.	TRBJ1-6	11	CASRHNSPLHF	TGTGCCAGCAGGCATAATTCACCCCTCCACTTT
TRBV7-9	.	TRBD1	TRBJ1-2	14	CASSLQQGAYGYTF	TGTGCCAGCAGCTTACAACAGGGGGCCTATGGCTACACCTTC
TRBV7-8	.	.	TRBJ1-1	13	CASSLGRNTEAFF	TGTGCCAGCAGCCTGGGTCGGAACACTGAAGCTTTCTTT
TRBV30	.	.	TRBJ1-2	13	CAWNQGEIGGYTF	TGTGCCTGGAACCAGGGCGAGATCGGTGGCTACACCTTC
TRBV12-5	few	.	TRBJ2-7	17	CASGLVLGQSSSYEQYF	TGTGCTAGTGGTTTGGTACTTGGACAGTCCAGCTCCTACGAGCAGTACTTC
TRBV11-2	.	.	TRBJ2-1	16	CASRTLGGRVYNEQFF	TGTGCCAGCCGCACCCTAGGGGGGAGAGTTTACAATGAGCAGTTCTTC
TRBV2	.	.	TRBJ1-2	12	CASRGESYGYTF	TGTGCCAGCAGAGGAGAGAGCTATGGCTACACCTTC
TRBV5-8	.	.	TRBJ2-2	13	CASRGRITGELFF	TGTGCCAGCAGAGGAAGGATCACCGGGGAGCTGTTTTTT
TRBV27	.	.	TRBJ2-6	15	CASRAGLGGANVLTF	TGTGCCAGCAGGGCCGGCCTTGGGGGGGCCAACGTCCTGACTTTC
TRBV4-3	.	.	TRBJ1-4	15	CASSPRKAPNEKLFF	TGCGCCAGCAGCCCCAGGAAGGCCCCGAACGAAAAACTGTTTTTT
TRBV18	.	.	TRBJ2-7	11	CASSPGYEQYF	TGTGCCAGCTCACCAGGTTACGAGCAGTACTTC
TRBV6-5	few	.	TRBJ2-1	13	CASYGQIYNEQFF	TGTGCCAGCTATGGACAAATCTACAATGAGCAGTTCTTC
TRBV11-2	.	TRBD2	TRBJ2-1	16	CASSFRGVSGNNEQFF	TGTGCCAGCAGCTTTCGGGGGGTAAGCGGGAACAATGAGCAGTTCTTC
TRBV7-9	.	.	TRBJ1-1	15	CASSTRQLMNTEAFF	TGTGCCAGCAGCACCAGACAGCTCATGAACACTGAAGCTTTCTTT
TRBV10-3	once	.	TRBJ2-3	16	CAISMGVAGAADTQYF	TGTGCCATCAGTATGGGGGTGGCAGGGGCAGCAGATACGCAGTATTTT
TRBV7-2	.	.	TRBJ2-2	14	CASSLARHTGELFF	TGTGCCAGCAGCTTAGCGCGGCACACCGGGGAGCTGTTTTTT
TRBV5-1	.	.	TRBJ1-6	14	CASSLSGEGSPLHF	TGCGCCAGCAGCTTGTCAGGGGAGGGTTCACCCCTCCACTTT
TRBV7-2	once	.	TRBJ2-3	17	CASSLGGGAGQTDTQYF	TGTGCCAGCAGCTTAGGTGGGGGAGCGGGACAGACAGATACGCAGTATTTT
TRBV4-1	.	.	TRBJ2-3	15	CASSAPGTSTDTQYF	TGCGCCAGCAGCGCGCCCGGGACTAGCACAGATACGCAGTATTTT
TRBV4-3	.	TRBD1	TRBJ2-5	14	CASSPGTGGLAQYF	TGCGCCAGCAGCCCCGGGACAGGGGGTTTGGCCCAGTACTTC
TRBV5-1	many	TRBD1	TRBJ2-5	15	CASSLADFPNRGQYF	TGCGCCAGCAGCTTGGCGGACTTCCCTAACAGGGGCCAGTACTTC
TRBV6-6	.	.	TRBJ2-5	14	CASSYSQGRETQYF	TGTGCCAGCAGTTACTCACAGGGGAGGGAGACCCAGTACTTC
TRBV7-8	.	.	TRBJ2-5	11	CASSSEGTQYF	TGTGCCAGCAGCTCGGAGGGGACCCAGTACTTC
TRBV11-2	.	.	TRBJ2-5	15	CASSLAGQSSETQYF	TGTGCCAGCAGCTTAGCGGGACAATCGTCAGAGACCCAGTACTTC
TRBV7-3	.	.	TRBJ2-6	18	CASSLSPLGISGANVLTF	TGTGCCAGCAGCTTAAGCCCACTCGGAATCTCTGGGGCCAACGTCCTGACTTTC
TRBV30	.	.	TRBJ2-1	16	CALANSRGRTYNEQFF	TGTGCCTTGGCCAACTCCAGGGGTCGAACCTACAATGAGCAGTTCTTC
TRBV19	.	.	TRBJ2-7	14	CASSPLRRAYEQYF	TGTGCCAGCAGCCCCCTCCGGAGGGCCTACGAGCAGTACTTC
TRBV30	.	.	TRBJ2-3	17	CAWSVIQGGGPTDTQYF	TGTGCCTGGAGTGTAATCCAGGGCGGGGGCCCCACAGATACGCAGTATTTT
TRBV27	.	.	TRBJ1-5	16	CASSLSQPLFNQPQHF	TGTGCCAGCAGTTTATCGCAGCCTCTTTTCAATCAGCCCCAGCATTTT
TRBV5-4	.	.	TRBJ2-5	14	CASRVGPRAETQYF	TGTGCCAGCAGGGTAGGCCCTCGGGCGGAGACCCAGTACTTC